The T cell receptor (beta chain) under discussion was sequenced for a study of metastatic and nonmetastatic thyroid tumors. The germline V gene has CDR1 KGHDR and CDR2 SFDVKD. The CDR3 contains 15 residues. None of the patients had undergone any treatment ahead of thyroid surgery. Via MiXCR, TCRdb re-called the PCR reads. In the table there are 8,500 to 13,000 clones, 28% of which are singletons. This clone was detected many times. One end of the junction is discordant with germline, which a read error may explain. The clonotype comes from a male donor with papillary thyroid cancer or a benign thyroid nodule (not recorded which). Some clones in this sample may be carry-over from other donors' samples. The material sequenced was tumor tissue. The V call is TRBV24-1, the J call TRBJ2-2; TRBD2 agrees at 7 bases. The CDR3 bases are TGTGCCACCAGTGAGACTAGCCCGAATACCGGGGAGCTGTTTTTT. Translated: CATSETSPNTGELFF.